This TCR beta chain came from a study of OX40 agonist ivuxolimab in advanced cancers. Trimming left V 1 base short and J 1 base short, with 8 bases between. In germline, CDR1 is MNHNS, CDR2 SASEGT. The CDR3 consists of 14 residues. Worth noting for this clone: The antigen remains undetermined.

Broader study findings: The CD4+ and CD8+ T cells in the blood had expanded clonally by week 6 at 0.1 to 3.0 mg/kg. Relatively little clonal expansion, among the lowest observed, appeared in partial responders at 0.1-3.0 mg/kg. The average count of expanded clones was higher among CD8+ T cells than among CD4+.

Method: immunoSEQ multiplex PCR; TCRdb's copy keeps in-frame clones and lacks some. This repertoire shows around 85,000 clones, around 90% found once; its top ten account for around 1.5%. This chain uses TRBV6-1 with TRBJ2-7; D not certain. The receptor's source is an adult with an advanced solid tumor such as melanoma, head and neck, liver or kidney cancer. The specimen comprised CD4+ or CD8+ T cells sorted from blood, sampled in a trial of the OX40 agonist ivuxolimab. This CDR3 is CASSEGVGSYEQYF. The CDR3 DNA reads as TGTGCCAGCAGTGAAGGGGTTGGGTCCTACGAGCAGTACTTC.